This entry lists 8 T cell receptor beta chains sequenced from one sample in a study of Tregs in tolerant kidney transplant recipients. The data were produced by immunoSEQ multiplex PCR, yet TCRdb's version contains in-frame clones alone and is incomplete. The data hold tens of thousands of clones, with around 83% observed a single time. Material: CD4+ T cells from blood. The source of these receptors is a human donor in good health.

V is TRBV13 and J is TRBJ1-4; D unclear. The CDR3 covers 13 residues. V gave up 8 bases and J gave up 11 bases, with 18 bases separating them. The V gene's germline CDR1 is PRHDT and CDR2 FYEKMQ (reference sequence). CDR3 protein: CASGRTEEQKLFF. The CDR3 DNA reads as TGTGCCAGCGGCCGGACGGAGGAACAGAAACTGTTTTTT. The full variable domain, in which reference TRBV13 and TRBJ1-4 provide the parts outside the CDR3, is AAGVIQSPRHLIKEKRETATLKCYPIPRHDTVYWYQQGPGQDPQFLISFYEKMQSDKGSIPDRFSAQQFSDYHSELNMSSLELGDSALYFCASGRTEEQKLFFGSGTQLSVL.

This clone was picked up one time. The chain carries TRBV30 and TRBJ2-7; 12 bases line up with TRBD2. Germline V gene sequence: CDR1 GTSNPN, CDR2 SVGIG (reference sequence). This CDR3 spans 17 amino acids. With V trimmed by 2 bases and J by 4 bases, 12 bases remained unmatched. The CDR3: CAWSSGIRTSGIYEQYF. The CDR3 DNA reads as TGTGCCTGGAGTTCGGGAATAAGGACTAGCGGGATATACGAGCAGTACTTC. The complete variable domain, with remaining parts taken from reference TRBV30 and TRBJ2-7, reads SQTIHQWPATLVQPVGSPLSLECTVEGTSNPNLYWYRQAAGRGLQLLFYSVGIGQISSEVPQNLSASRPQDRQFILSSKKLLLSDSGFYLCAWSSGIRTSGIYEQYFGPGTRLTVT.

This clone has only one observation. The gene calls are TRBV5-4 and TRBJ2-7; TRBD1 or TRBD2 may be the D gene (6 bases each). V gave up 3 bases and J gave up 7 bases, with 17 bases separating them. Germline values: CDR1 SGHNT, CDR2 YYREEE (reference sequence). The CDR3 sequence is 14 residues long. The CDR3 here is CASSSGTRGMEQYF. Written as DNA, the CDR3 is TGTGCCAGCAGCTCCGGGACACGGGGGATGGAGCAGTACTTC.

The chain uses TRBV5-1 and TRBJ2-1; D is unresolved. V lost 5 bases and J lost 5, with 23 bases in between. Germline CDR1 SGHRS, CDR2 YFSETQ. The CDR3 extends over 17 amino acids. In nucleotides, the CDR3 is TGCGCCAGCAGTATCGGTACTCTTCCATCACTCAACAATGAGCAGTTCTTC. It encodes CASSIGTLPSLNNEQFF.

The chain carries TRBV27 and TRBJ2-6; no reliable D call. The germline V gene has CDR1 MNHEY and CDR2 SMNVEV (reference sequence). V lost 1 base, J lost 0 bases, and 4 bases lay in between. The CDR3 length is 15 residues. The DNA for the CDR3 is TGTGCCAGCAGTTTATTCGGCTCTGGGGCCAACGTCCTGACTTTC. It specifies CASSLFGSGANVLTF. The entire variable domain, with the rest obtained from reference TRBV27 and TRBJ2-6, is as follows: EAQVTQNPRYLITVTGKKLTVTCSQNMNHEYMSWYRQDPGLGLRQIYYSMNVEVTDKGDVPEGYKVSRKEKRNFPLILESPSPNQTSLYFCASSLFGSGANVLTFGAGSRLTVL.

V usage is TRBV7-2 and J usage is TRBJ2-7; 8 bases map to TRBD2. From germline, CDR1 is SGHTA and CDR2 FQGNSA. The CDR3 is 16 amino acids. Trimming at V came to 2 bases and at J to 0 bases, leaving 6 bases not matched to a gene. CDR3 bases: TGTGCCAGCAGCTTATCGAGACTAGCGAGCTCCTACGAGCAGTACTTC. It translates to CASSLSRLASSYEQYF.

The genes are TRBV4-2 and TRBJ1-4; 8 bases align to TRBD1. There are 15 residues in the CDR3. V shed 0 bases and J 6 bases; nucleotides not matched to a gene: 3. In germline, CDR1 is LGHNA, CDR2 YNFKEQ. Written as DNA, the CDR3 is TGTGCCAGCAGCCAAGATGCAGGGGGCTATGAAAAACTGTTTTTT. The encoded protein is CASSQDAGGYEKLFF.

The rearrangement links TRBV4-1 to TRBJ1-5, with D unclear. The germline CDR1 and CDR2 sequences are MGHRA and YSYEKL. V was clipped by 4 bases and J by 9 bases, with 19 bases between them. The CDR3 sequence is 15 residues long. Written as DNA, the CDR3 is TGCGCCAGCAGCCGCGAGGATTCAGTGGGCGCGCCCCAGCATTTT. This translates into CASSREDSVGAPQHF.